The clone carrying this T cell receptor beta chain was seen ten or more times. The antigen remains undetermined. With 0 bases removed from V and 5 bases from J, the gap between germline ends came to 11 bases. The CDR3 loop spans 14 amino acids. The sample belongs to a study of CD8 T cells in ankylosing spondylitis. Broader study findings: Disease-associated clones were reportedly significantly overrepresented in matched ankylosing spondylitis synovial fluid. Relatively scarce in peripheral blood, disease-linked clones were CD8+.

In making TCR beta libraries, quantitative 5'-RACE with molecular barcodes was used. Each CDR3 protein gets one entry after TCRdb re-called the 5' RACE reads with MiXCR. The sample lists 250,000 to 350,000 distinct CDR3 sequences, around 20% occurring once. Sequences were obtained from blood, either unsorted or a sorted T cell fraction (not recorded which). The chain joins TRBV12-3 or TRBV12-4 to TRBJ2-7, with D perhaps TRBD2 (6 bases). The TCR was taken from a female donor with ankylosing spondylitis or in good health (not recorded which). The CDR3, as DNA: TGTGCCAGCAGTTTAGCGGGAGGTTCCCACGAGCAGTACTTC. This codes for CASSLAGGSHEQYF.